This T cell receptor (beta chain) was captured by sequencing in a study of blood T cell repertoires in COVID-19. Study-wide background: Sources were T cells, B-cell-depleted T cells, or PBMCs; the material itself was cDNA or gDNA.

This CDR3 spans 13 amino acids. The V gene lost 6 bases and the J gene lost 1 base, with 9 bases spanning the gap. Assay used: immunoSEQ multiplex PCR; TCRdb lists only in-frame clones, some missing. The data contain under 65,000 clones, around 80% of them singletons. The chain joins TRBV12-3 or TRBV12-4 to TRBJ1-1; the D is unclear. The origin of this receptor is a woman aged 55-70 years with acute or convalescent COVID-19. The specimen sequenced was peripheral blood. For the CDR3, the DNA is TGTGCCAGCAGGAATCTATGGAACACTGAAGCTTTCTTT. Protein: CASRNLWNTEAFF.